The 14 T cell receptor beta chains reported below all come from one sample, sequenced in a study of blood T cells in healthy people across ages. A J-beta primer mix and a sample-barcoded 5' primer were used in a second PCR of about 7 to 11 cycles. TCRdb redid the calling of the 5' RACE reads with MiXCR, one entry per CDR3 protein. The profile covers roughly 500,000 distinct CDR3 sequences, with 25% to 30% appearing a single time and approximately 17% taken by the ten largest. Sequencing was done on a sample of blood. These receptors came from a woman aged 70-85 years in good health.

A single count supports this clonotype. The chain links TRBV12-3 or TRBV12-4 to TRBJ1-2; D remains unclear. With 3 bases removed from V and 8 bases from J, the gap between germline ends came to 22 bases. The CDR3 spans 16 residues. In DNA, the CDR3 is TGTGCCAGCAGTTTTGAAGGTGTTGTGGTATCGAGAGGCTACACCTTC. It encodes CASSFEGVVVSRGYTF.

This clonotype was seen many times. J is TRBJ2-5 and V is TRBV7-3, with D possibly TRBD2 on 7 matching bases. Trimming shortened V by 1 base and J by 0 bases, and 12 bases separated the two germline ends. Per germline, CDR1 SGHTA and CDR2 FQGTGA. CDR3 length equals 16 residues. The CDR3 coding sequence is TGTGCCAGCAGCTTAAATGCGGGGGCGAACCAAGAGACCCAGTACTTC. Amino acids: CASSLNAGANQETQYF.

The V and J genes are TRBV11-3 and TRBJ2-7; 9 nucleotides line up with TRBD2. J gave up 0 bases and V 5 bases, and 5 bases lay outside the gene matches. The CDR3 runs 15 residues. Germline loops: CDR1 SGHNT, CDR2 YENEEA. CDR3 region: CASSPPTSGSYEQYF. In DNA, the CDR3 is TGTGCCAGCAGCCCCCCGACTAGCGGCTCCTACGAGCAGTACTTC.

This clonotype was counted ten times or more. The chain is built from TRBV7-6 and TRBJ2-1; 7 nucleotides agree with TRBD2. Germline trimming cut 1 base from V and 7 bases from J; bases unmatched to any gene: 7. The CDR3 runs to 15 residues. Germline-derived CDR1 and CDR2 are SGHVS and FNYEAQ. The CDR3 nucleotides are TGTGCCAGCAGCTTAGACTGGGGGGGTCTAAATGAGCAGTTCTTC. This gives the protein CASSLDWGGLNEQFF.

V gene TRBV2 combines with J gene TRBJ2-5; no reliable D call. Trimming cost V 4 bases and J 5 bases, with 5 bases left between them. Germline values: CDR1 SNHLY, CDR2 FYNNEI. CDR3 length equals 11 residues. Written as DNA, the CDR3 is TGTGCCAGCAGTGTTATGGAGACCCAGTACTTC. Its translation is CASSVMETQYF. Together with reference TRBV2 and TRBJ2-5, the CDR3 gives the full variable domain: EPEVTQTPSHQVTQMGQEVILRCVPISNHLYFYWYRQILGQKVEFLVSFYNNEISEKSEIFDDQFSVERPDGSNFTLKIRSTKLEDSAMYFCASSVMETQYFGPGTRLLVL.

J is TRBJ1-1 and V is TRBV18, with unresolved D. The CDR3 extends over 17 amino acids. The V gene lost 0 bases and the J gene lost 0 bases, with 14 bases spanning the gap. In germline, CDR1 is KGHSH, CDR2 LQKENI. The CDR3 nucleotides read TGTGCCAGCTCACCACCTAATCCAGAGACATTGAACACTGAAGCTTTCTTT. Translation gives CASSPPNPETLNTEAFF.

The J gene is TRBJ1-2, the V gene TRBV6-6, with a tentative D call TRBD1 (5 bases). Trimming shortened V by 4 bases and J by 5 bases, and 14 bases separated the two germline ends. Germline values: CDR1 MNHNY, CDR2 SVGAGI (reference sequence). The CDR3 sequence is 14 residues long. For the CDR3, the DNA is TGTGCCAGCAGTTTCAGGGAAGTCACATATGGCTACACCTTC. Residues: CASSFREVTYGYTF.

This clonotype was seen a handful of times. V gene TRBV5-1 combines with J gene TRBJ1-2; D is unclear. This CDR3 spans 13 amino acids. V was trimmed by 4 bases and J by 13 bases, leaving 20 bases between them. Germline CDR1 and CDR2: SGHRS and YFSETQ. CDR3 in DNA: TGCGCCAGCAGCCCCCCGGTGGATGGGCTATGCACCTTC. Protein product: CASSPPVDGLCTF.

The chain joins TRBV9 to TRBJ2-5, with D perhaps TRBD1 (5 bases). Germline values: CDR1 SGDLS, CDR2 YYNGEE. The CDR3 runs to 15 residues. The V gene lost 0 bases and the J gene lost 4 bases, with 13 bases spanning the gap. The CDR3 bases are TGTGCCAGCAGCGTAGCTTCTCAGCAGGGAGAGACCCAGTACTTC. Protein product: CASSVASQQGETQYF.

This clonotype was observed a few times. V usage is TRBV5-1 and J usage is TRBJ1-4, with 7 nucleotides matching TRBD1. V was clipped by 4 bases and J by 6 bases; unmatched bases: 6. Germline CDR1 and CDR2: SGHRS and YFSETQ. This CDR3 contains 14 residues. CDR3 coding DNA: TGCGCCAGCAGCCCTGACAGGGATGATGAAAAACTGTTTTTT. Translated: CASSPDRDDEKLFF.

The chain has TRBV13 and TRBJ2-2; no clear D gene. The V gene lost 5 bases and the J gene lost 1 base, with 20 bases spanning the gap. The CDR3 has 18 amino acids. Per the germline V gene, CDR1 is PRHDT and CDR2 is FYEKMQ (reference sequence). The CDR3 coding sequence is TGTGCCAGCAGCAGTTATTCCGCGGTGTATCAGAACACCGGGGAGCTGTTTTTT. It translates to CASSSYSAVYQNTGELFF.

On this clonotype itself: The junction departs from the called germline gene at one end, perhaps through a read error. The chain uses TRBV6-2 or TRBV6-3 and TRBJ1-4; D is unclear. CDR1 is MNHEY, CDR2 SVGEGT, per germline. The CDR3 is 15 residues long. The CDR3 DNA sequence: TGTGCCAGCAGATCCGAAGGCGCAACTAATGTAAAACTGTTTTTT. It specifies CASRSEGATNVKLFF.

This chain joins TRBV7-2 and TRBJ1-2, with a tentative D call TRBD1 (5 bases). This CDR3 comprises 15 residues. The germline CDR1 and CDR2 sequences are SGHTA and FQGNSA. V was trimmed by 5 bases and J by 2 bases, leaving 15 bases between them. Written as DNA, the CDR3 is TGTGCCAGCAGCCCAGGGACGGGGGGGAACTATGGCTACACCTTC. It yields the protein CASSPGTGGNYGYTF.

This clonotype appeared once. The gene calls are TRBV6-5 and TRBJ1-2; 10 bases map to TRBD1. Germline V gives CDR1 MNHEY, CDR2 SVGAGI. The CDR3 length is 15 residues. After removal of 4 bases from V and 2 bases from J, the junction contained 4 bases not matched to a gene. The CDR3 here is CASSWGTGANYGYTF. The CDR3, as DNA: TGTGCCAGCAGTTGGGGGACAGGGGCGAACTATGGCTACACCTTC.